Following are 29 T cell receptor beta chains from one sample sequenced in a study of regulatory T cells in long-lasting Graves disease. The authors built TCR beta libraries using iRepertoire HTBI primers and Arm-PCR of CDR3 regions. TCRdb reanalysed the multiplex PCR reads using MiXCR and keeps one entry per CDR3 protein. The data contain about 440,000 distinct CDR3 sequences, about 15% of them singletons. The time point was: newly diagnosed GD, antithyroid drugs for less than 3 months. PBMC RNA was the source of the TCR library. These sequences were also reported in another study, on T cells in Graves' hyperthyroidism and ophthalmopathy.

The starting material was peripheral blood mononuclear cells (PBMCs), obtained at new diagnosis, from a patient treated with antithyroid drugs. Receptors were obtained from a woman aged 30 to 39 with Graves disease.

This clonotype was seen ten or more times. This chain joins TRBV5-6 and TRBJ2-7, with 9 bases identical to TRBD1. The V and J ends lost 3 bases and 2 bases, in that order; junction bases with no gene match: 3. From germline, CDR1 is SGHDT and CDR2 YYEEEE. This CDR3 comprises 14 residues. CDR3 in amino acids: CASSWGTGPYEQYF. The CDR3 DNA sequence: TGTGCCAGCAGCTGGGGGACAGGGCCCTACGAGCAGTACTTC.

This clonotype was counted between two and nine times. The rearrangement uses TRBV6-5 and TRBJ1-3; D call uncertain. Germline values: CDR1 MNHEY, CDR2 SVGAGI. The V end lost 2 bases, the J end lost 0 bases, and 5 bases lay between the germline ends. The CDR3 has 14 residues. The DNA of the CDR3 is TGTGCCAGCAGTTACGGGAGCTCTGGAAACACCATATATTTT. Protein product: CASSYGSSGNTIYF.

This clonotype has at least ten counts. CDR3 in amino acids: CASSAGGYEQYF. DNA of the CDR3: TGTGCCAGCAGTGCAGGGGGCTACGAGCAGTACTTC. The chain is built from TRBV2 and TRBJ2-7; 7 bases are shared with TRBD1. Trimming at V came to 4 bases and at J to 3 bases, leaving 0 bases not matched to a gene. Germline V lookup: CDR1 SNHLY, CDR2 FYNNEI. The CDR3 runs to 12 residues.

DNA of the CDR3: TGTGCCAGCAGTTTAGAAGGGCTAGCGGGAGTCAATGAGCAGTTCTTC. Residues: CASSLEGLAGVNEQFF. The chain recombines TRBV27 with TRBJ2-1; the match to TRBD2 covers 10 bases. V shed 2 bases and J 6 bases; nucleotides not matched to a gene: 7. This CDR3 has 16 amino acids. The V gene's germline CDR1 is MNHEY and CDR2 SMNVEV (reference sequence).

V and J are TRBV7-2 and TRBJ1-1, with D hard to call. Germline V CDR1 and CDR2: SGHTA, FQGNSA. Trimming took off 4 bases at V and 5 bases at J, with 11 bases between the two ends. The CDR3 runs to 13 residues. DNA of the CDR3: TGTGCCAGCAGCTCGCATGGGAGGACTGAAGCTTTCTTT. Protein: CASSSHGRTEAFF.

This clonotype came up many times. This chain uses TRBV7-2 with TRBJ2-5, with D tentatively TRBD2 (5 bases). The CDR3 loop spans 13 amino acids. Germline CDR1 SGHTA, CDR2 FQGNSA. V gave up 6 bases and J gave up 5 bases, with 13 bases separating them. CDR3 in amino acids: CASRSGMRETQYF. In nucleotides, the CDR3 is TGTGCCAGCAGGTCCGGGATGAGGGAGACCCAGTACTTC.

This clonotype was counted ten times or more. The V and J genes are TRBV20-1 and TRBJ1-6, with 7 positions matching TRBD1. CDR3 length: 14 residues. V shed 6 bases and J 7 bases; nucleotides not matched to a gene: 9. CDR1 DFQATT and CDR2 SNEGSKA come from the germline V gene (reference sequence). The CDR3 nucleotides read TGCAGTGCCCAGATCGGACAGGCGAATTCACCCCTCCACTTT. Residues: CSAQIGQANSPLHF.

This clonotype was seen ten or more times. The chain uses TRBV5-1 and TRBJ2-7, with D perhaps TRBD1 or TRBD2 (5 bases each). This CDR3 region has 16 residues. V was clipped by 0 bases and J by 5 bases, with 18 bases between them. Germline CDR1 is SGHRS and CDR2 is YFSETQ. The CDR3 protein is CASSLGAAGRAHEQYF. CDR3 in DNA: TGCGCCAGCAGCTTGGGAGCGGCGGGCAGGGCCCACGAGCAGTACTTC.

The rearrangement links TRBV7-6 to TRBJ1-5; D is unresolved. Trimming pared 0 bases from V and 2 bases from J, leaving 11 bases between. The germline CDR1 and CDR2 sequences are SGHVS and FNYEAQ. This CDR3 region has 16 residues. In DNA form, the CDR3 reads TGTGCCAGCAGCTTAGCGACCCGGGGAGGCAATCAGCCCCAGCATTTT. It encodes CASSLATRGGNQPQHF.

This clonotype showed up many times. The chain links TRBV6-2 or TRBV6-3 to TRBJ2-1; 13 bases are shared with TRBD2. CDR1 is MNHEY, CDR2 SVGEGT, per germline. V lost 2 bases, J lost 8 bases, and 6 bases stayed unmatched. This CDR3 has 16 residues. The CDR3 nucleotides read TGTGCCAGCAGTTACCTAGGACTAGCGGGAGCTGATGAGCAGTTCTTC. This gives the protein CASSYLGLAGADEQFF.

The table lists this clonotype with many counts. This chain connects TRBV28 to TRBJ1-1; no reliable D call. V was cut by 6 bases and J by 0 bases, with 5 bases left in between. CDR1 and CDR2 (germline): MDHEN, SYDVKM. This CDR3 contains 12 residues. The CDR3 DNA is TGTGCCAGCAGAGTCGTGAACACTGAAGCTTTCTTT. Protein sequence: CASRVVNTEAFF.

This clonotype was found many times. The CDR3 region is CASSPGQVSSYNEQFF. The CDR3, as DNA: TGCGCCAGCAGCCCCGGGCAAGTAAGCTCCTACAATGAGCAGTTCTTC. The chain couples TRBV5-1 to TRBJ2-1; unclear D gene. The CDR3 loop spans 16 amino acids. Trimming removed 4 bases at V and 0 bases at J, with 14 bases between. In germline, CDR1 is SGHRS, CDR2 YFSETQ.

To note about this clonotype: With a much larger clone just one base away, this may be a read error. The chain joins TRBV6-5 to TRBJ2-7; TRBD1 agrees at 7 bases. Per germline, CDR1 MNHEY and CDR2 SVGAGI. J was trimmed by 5 bases and V by 8 bases; bases with no gene match: 12. This CDR3 has 14 amino acids. The CDR3 loop reads CASGSARGKNEQYF. The CDR3 bases are TGTGCCAGCGGTTCGGCCAGGGGGAAGAACGAGCAGTACTTC.

This clonotype was seen at least ten times. The V gene is TRBV27, the J gene TRBJ2-7; D gene ambiguous. Germline V lookup: CDR1 MNHEY, CDR2 SMNVEV (reference sequence). This CDR3 contains 15 residues. The germline V and J ends were trimmed by 6 bases and 6 bases, with 21 bases remaining between them. The DNA of the CDR3 is TGTGCCAGCAGAGTTTCCGTAGATCCCTGGATCGAGCAGTACTTC. It yields the protein CASRVSVDPWIEQYF.

This chain connects TRBV4-1 to TRBJ2-5, with 16 bases that match TRBD2. J was trimmed by 2 bases and V by 1 base; bases with no gene match: 4. The V gene's germline CDR1 is MGHRA and CDR2 YSYEKL. This CDR3 is built from 18 residues. CDR3: CASSQAGLAGGRQETQYF. CDR3 in DNA: TGCGCCAGCAGCCAAGCGGGACTAGCGGGAGGGAGGCAAGAGACCCAGTACTTC.

This sequence joins TRBV18 and TRBJ1-1, with D unresolved. V lost 3 bases, J lost 3 bases, and 20 bases lay in between. The CDR3 totals 17 residues. Per germline, CDR1 KGHSH and CDR2 LQKENI. CDR3 amino acids: CASSPRIDVERDTEAFF. For the CDR3, the DNA is TGTGCCAGCTCACCGAGAATCGATGTGGAGCGGGACACTGAAGCTTTCTTT.

This chain links TRBV5-1 with TRBJ1-5, with unresolved D. CDR1 and CDR2 from the germline V gene are SGHRS and YFSETQ. The CDR3 has 13 amino acids. The V and J ends lost 0 bases and 5 bases respectively, with 6 bases between them. The CDR3 region is CASSLGIDQPQHF. CDR3 sequence (DNA): TGCGCCAGCAGCTTGGGCATTGATCAGCCCCAGCATTTT. Looking up the rest from reference TRBV5-1 and TRBJ1-5 gives the full variable domain: KAGVTQTPRYLIKTRGQQVTLSCSPISGHRSVSWYQQTPGQGLQFLFEYFSETQRNKGNFPGRFSGRQFSNSRSEMNVSTLELGDSALYLCASSLGIDQPQHFGDGTRLSIL.

About this clonotype: One end of the junction is discordant with germline, which a read error may explain. The chain combines TRBV6-5 with TRBJ2-1; D possibly corresponds to TRBD2 (5 bases). Germline assignment: CDR1 MNHEY and CDR2 SVGAGI. CDR3 length equals 15 residues. In DNA form, the CDR3 reads TGTGCCAGCAGCTACTCAGCCGGAGGCTACAATGAGCAGTTCTTC. This translates into CASSYSAGGYNEQFF.

This clonotype was counted a few times. This chain uses TRBV5-1 with TRBJ2-2; D possibly corresponds to TRBD2 (5 bases). V lost 4 bases and J 3 bases, leaving 10 bases between the germline ends. Germline CDR1 is SGHRS and CDR2 is YFSETQ. There are 14 residues in the CDR3. The CDR3 DNA is TGCGCCAGCAGCCCGGACGGGGACACCGGGGAGCTGTTTTTT. Translated, it gives CASSPDGDTGELFF. The complete variable domain, with remaining parts taken from reference TRBV5-1 and TRBJ2-2, reads KAGVTQTPRYLIKTRGQQVTLSCSPISGHRSVSWYQQTPGQGLQFLFEYFSETQRNKGNFPGRFSGRQFSNSRSEMNVSTLELGDSALYLCASSPDGDTGELFFGEGSRLTVL.

This clonotype has a count of ten or more. In DNA form, the CDR3 reads TGTGCCAGCAGCCAATTCCAAGCGGGAGGGCCCGGGGAGCTGTTTTTT. Amino acid sequence: CASSQFQAGGPGELFF. The V and J genes are TRBV7-3 and TRBJ2-2; 10 bases line up with TRBD2. Looked up from germline, CDR1 is SGHTA and CDR2 is FQGTGA. This CDR3 has 16 residues. The trim removed 5 bases at V and 6 bases at J, leaving 9 bases unmatched.

This clonotype has a handful of counts. The chain is built from TRBV7-2 and TRBJ1-2; D is perhaps TRBD1 (5 bases). V lost 5 bases and J lost 7, with 20 bases in between. Germline CDR1 SGHTA, CDR2 FQGNSA. The CDR3 sequence is 15 residues long. The CDR3 DNA reads TGTGCCAGCAGCCTCATGGTGGGGGGTCCTCTTGGCTACACCTTC. This translates into CASSLMVGGPLGYTF. Using reference TRBV7-2 and TRBJ1-2 for the parts outside the CDR3, the full variable domain is GAGVSQSPSNKVTEKGKDVELRCDPISGHTALYWYRQSLGQGLEFLIYFQGNSAPDKSGLPSDRFSAERTGGSVSTLTIQRTQQEDSAVYLCASSLMVGGPLGYTFGSGTRLTVV.

This clonotype showed up many times. The chain recombines TRBV24-1 with TRBJ2-5, with a weak D call TRBD1 (5 bases). CDR3 size: 14 residues. The germline CDR1 and CDR2 sequences are KGHDR and SFDVKD. The germline V and J ends were trimmed by 3 bases and 4 bases, with 11 bases remaining between them. The CDR3 sequence: CATSDPRAPETQYF. CDR3 DNA sequence: TGTGCCACCAGTGATCCCAGGGCGCCAGAGACCCAGTACTTC.

The chain has TRBV19 and TRBJ2-1; the D gene is possibly TRBD2 (6 bases). Germline-derived CDR1 and CDR2 are LNHDA and SQIVND (reference sequence). Trimming took off 7 bases at V and 6 bases at J, with 19 bases between the two ends. The CDR3 is 15 residues long. The CDR3 DNA reads as TGTGCCAGTACCTTCTCCGGGACTGGAACCAATGAGCAGTTCTTC. This encodes CASTFSGTGTNEQFF.

This clonotype was detected ten times or more. This chain connects TRBV7-2 to TRBJ2-7; a weak D match, TRBD1 (6 bases). The length of the CDR3 is 15 residues. Deletions cut 4 bases from V and 3 bases from J, with 16 bases between. Per germline, CDR1 SGHTA and CDR2 FQGNSA. The CDR3 nucleotides are TGTGCCAGCAGCTGGGGGCTAGGGGCGTTCTACGAGCAGTACTTC. Amino acids: CASSWGLGAFYEQYF.

This clonotype was recorded at least ten times. V gene TRBV28 combines with J gene TRBJ2-7, with 11 bases identical to TRBD2. With V trimmed by 6 bases and J by 4 bases, 8 bases remained unmatched. CDR1 is MDHEN, CDR2 SYDVKM, per germline. This CDR3 region has 15 residues. The CDR3 bases are TGTGCCAGCAGCTGGGGACTAGCGGAGGGTTACGAGCAGTACTTC. Translating gives CASSWGLAEGYEQYF. Full variable domain (missing parts from reference TRBV28 and TRBJ2-7): DVKVTQSSRYLVKRTGEKVFLECVQDMDHENMFWYRQDPGLGLRLIYFSYDVKMKEKGDIPEGYSVSREKKERFSLILESASTNQTSMYLCASSWGLAEGYEQYFGPGTRLTVT.

This clonotype appeared many times. This chain connects TRBV15 to TRBJ2-7; 7 bases match TRBD2. Per germline, CDR1 LNHNV and CDR2 YYDKDF (reference sequence). After removal of 1 base from V and 2 bases from J, the junction contained 2 bases not matched to a gene. This CDR3 contains 14 residues. In DNA, the CDR3 is TGTGCCACCAGCAGAGTGGGGGGGACCTACGAGCAGTACTTC. Translating it yields CATSRVGGTYEQYF.

The chain has TRBV14 and TRBJ1-2; 9 bases align to TRBD1. Germline trimming cut 5 bases from V and 5 bases from J; bases unmatched to any gene: 6. CDR3 length: 14 residues. Germline CDR1 is SGHDN and CDR2 is FVKESK. In nucleotides, the CDR3 is TGTGCCAGCAGCGCCCGGGACAGGGTTTATGGCTACACCTTC. The encoded protein is CASSARDRVYGYTF. The full variable domain, rest sourced from reference TRBV14 and TRBJ1-2, is EAGVTQFPSHSVIEKGQTVTLRCDPISGHDNLYWYRRVMGKEIKFLLHFVKESKQDESGMPNNRFLAERTGGTYSTLKVQPAELEDSGVYFCASSARDRVYGYTFGSGTRLTVV.

The table lists this clonotype with many counts. The rearrangement links TRBV6-2 or TRBV6-3 to TRBJ2-1; 9 nucleotides align to TRBD1. The germline V gene has CDR1 MNHEY and CDR2 SVGEGT. The CDR3 has 15 amino acids. Trimming cost V 3 bases and J 5 bases; bases outside gene matches: 5. CDR3 in amino acids: CASSYDRGENNEQFF. In DNA form, the CDR3 reads TGTGCCAGCAGTTATGACAGGGGGGAGAACAATGAGCAGTTCTTC.

At least ten counts were recorded for this clonotype. The chain links TRBV6-2 or TRBV6-3 to TRBJ2-1; D is unresolved. The V end was cut by 5 bases, the J end by 9 bases, with 11 bases between. Germline V gene sequence: CDR1 MNHEY, CDR2 SVGEGT. The CDR3 spans 12 residues. The CDR3 DNA sequence: TGTGCCAGCAGTGAAGCTTGGGTTGAGCAGTTCTTC. Its protein is CASSEAWVEQFF.